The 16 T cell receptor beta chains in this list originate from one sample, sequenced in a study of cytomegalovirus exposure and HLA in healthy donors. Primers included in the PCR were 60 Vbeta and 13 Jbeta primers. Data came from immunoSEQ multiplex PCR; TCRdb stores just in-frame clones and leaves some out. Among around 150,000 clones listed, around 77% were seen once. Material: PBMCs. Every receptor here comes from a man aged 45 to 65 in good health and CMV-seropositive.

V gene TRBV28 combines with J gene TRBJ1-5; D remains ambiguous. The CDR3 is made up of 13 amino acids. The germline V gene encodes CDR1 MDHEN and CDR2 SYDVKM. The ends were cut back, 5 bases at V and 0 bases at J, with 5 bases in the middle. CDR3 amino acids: CASSRNSNQPQHF. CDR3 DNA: TGTGCCAGCAGTCGTAATAGCAATCAGCCCCAGCATTTT. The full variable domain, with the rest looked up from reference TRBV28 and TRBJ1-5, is DVKVTQSSRYLVKRTGEKVFLECVQDMDHENMFWYRQDPGLGLRLIYFSYDVKMKEKGDIPEGYSVSREKKERFSLILESASTNQTSMYLCASSRNSNQPQHFGDGTRLSIL.

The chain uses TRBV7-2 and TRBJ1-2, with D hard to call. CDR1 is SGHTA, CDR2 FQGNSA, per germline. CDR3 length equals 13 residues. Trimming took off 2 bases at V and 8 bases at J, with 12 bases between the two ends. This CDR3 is CASSLSRVGGYTF. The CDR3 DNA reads TGTGCCAGCAGCTTAAGCCGGGTAGGCGGCTACACCTTC.

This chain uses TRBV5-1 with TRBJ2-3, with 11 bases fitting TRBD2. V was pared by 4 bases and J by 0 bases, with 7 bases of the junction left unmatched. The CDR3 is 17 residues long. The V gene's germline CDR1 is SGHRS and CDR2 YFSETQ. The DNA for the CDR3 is TGCGCCAGCAGCGAGCTAGCGGGGGGCTATAGCACAGATACGCAGTATTTT. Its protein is CASSELAGGYSTDTQYF.

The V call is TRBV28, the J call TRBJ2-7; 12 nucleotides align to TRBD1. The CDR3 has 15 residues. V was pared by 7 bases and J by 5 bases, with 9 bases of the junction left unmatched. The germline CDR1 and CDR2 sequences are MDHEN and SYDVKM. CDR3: CASTLPGQGADEQYF. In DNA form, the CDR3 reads TGTGCCAGCACCCTGCCGGGACAGGGGGCCGACGAGCAGTACTTC.

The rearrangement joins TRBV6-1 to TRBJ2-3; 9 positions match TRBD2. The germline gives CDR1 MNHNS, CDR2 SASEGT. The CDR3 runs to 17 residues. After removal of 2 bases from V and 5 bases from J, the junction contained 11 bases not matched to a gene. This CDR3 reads CASSELGGGARVDTQYF. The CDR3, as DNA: TGTGCCAGCAGTGAACTGGGCGGGGGGGCGCGAGTAGATACGCAGTATTTT.

The CDR3 loop is CAIGTSGRLGETQYF. CDR3 bases: TGTGCCATCGGGACTAGCGGGCGCTTGGGGGAGACCCAGTACTTC. The J gene is TRBJ2-5, the V gene TRBV6-6; TRBD2 agrees at 12 bases. Germline trimming cut 10 bases from V and 5 bases from J; bases unmatched to any gene: 11. The CDR3 spans 15 residues. Germline V gene sequence: CDR1 MNHNY, CDR2 SVGAGI (reference sequence).

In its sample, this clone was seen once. DNA of the CDR3: TGTGCCAGCAGCTCCCAGGGGGCGTCCTACAATGAGCAGTTCTTC. Translation: CASSSQGASYNEQFF. The chain is built from TRBV5-4 and TRBJ2-1; 8 positions match TRBD1. The CDR3 length is 15 residues. The V gene end was trimmed by 3 bases and the J gene end by 1 base; junction bases not matched to a gene: 3. CDR1 is SGHNT, CDR2 YYREEE, per germline (reference sequence).

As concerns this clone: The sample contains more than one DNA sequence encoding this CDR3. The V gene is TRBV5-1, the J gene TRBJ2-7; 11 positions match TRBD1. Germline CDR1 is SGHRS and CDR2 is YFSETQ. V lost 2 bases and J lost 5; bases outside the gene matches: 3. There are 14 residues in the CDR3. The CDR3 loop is CASSFGQGANEQYF. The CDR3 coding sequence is TGCGCCAGCAGCTTTGGACAGGGGGCTAACGAGCAGTACTTC.

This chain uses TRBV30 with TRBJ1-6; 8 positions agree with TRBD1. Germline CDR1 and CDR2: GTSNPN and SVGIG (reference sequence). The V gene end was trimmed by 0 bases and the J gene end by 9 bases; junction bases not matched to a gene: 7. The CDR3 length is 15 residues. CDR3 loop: CAWSVGWQGASPLHF. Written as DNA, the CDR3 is TGTGCCTGGAGTGTAGGTTGGCAGGGGGCTTCACCCCTCCACTTT.

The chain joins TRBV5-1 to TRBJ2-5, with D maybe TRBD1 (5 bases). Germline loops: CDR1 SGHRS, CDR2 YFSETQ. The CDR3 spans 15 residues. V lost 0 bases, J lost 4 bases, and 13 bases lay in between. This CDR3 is CASSLASARGETQYF. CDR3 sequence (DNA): TGCGCCAGCAGCTTGGCCTCAGCTAGGGGAGAGACCCAGTACTTC.

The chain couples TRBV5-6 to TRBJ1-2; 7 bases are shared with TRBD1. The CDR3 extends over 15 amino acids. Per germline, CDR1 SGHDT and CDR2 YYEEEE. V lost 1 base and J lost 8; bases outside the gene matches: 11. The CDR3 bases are TGTGCCAGCAGCTTGCCCCAGGGGGTGGCTTTCGGCTACACCTTC. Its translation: CASSLPQGVAFGYTF.

The CDR3 sequence is CAVLDREGTEAFF. For the CDR3, the DNA is TGTGCCGTATTGGACAGGGAGGGCACTGAAGCTTTCTTT. The gene calls are TRBV10-3 and TRBJ1-1; TRBD1 agrees at 8 bases. Germline lookup yields CDR1 ENHRY and CDR2 SYGVKD. This CDR3 contains 13 residues. The V gene end was trimmed by 11 bases and the J gene end by 4 bases; junction bases not matched to a gene: 9.

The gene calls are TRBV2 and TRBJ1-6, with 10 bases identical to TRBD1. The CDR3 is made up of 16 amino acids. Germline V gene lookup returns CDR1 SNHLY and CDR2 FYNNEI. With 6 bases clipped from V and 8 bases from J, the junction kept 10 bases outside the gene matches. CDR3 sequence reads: CASSAGPGTGDSPLHF. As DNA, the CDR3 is TGTGCCAGCAGCGCCGGACCAGGGACAGGGGATTCACCCCTCCACTTT.

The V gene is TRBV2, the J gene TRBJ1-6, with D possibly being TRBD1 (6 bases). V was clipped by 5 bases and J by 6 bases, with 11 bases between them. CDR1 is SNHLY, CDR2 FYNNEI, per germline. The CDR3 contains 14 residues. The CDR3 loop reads CASSPGAGNSPLHF. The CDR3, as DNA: TGTGCCAGCAGTCCAGGGGCAGGTAATTCACCCCTCCACTTT. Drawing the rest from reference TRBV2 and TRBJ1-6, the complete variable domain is EPEVTQTPSHQVTQMGQEVILRCVPISNHLYFYWYRQILGQKVEFLVSFYNNEISEKSEIFDDQFSVERPDGSNFTLKIRSTKLEDSAMYFCASSPGAGNSPLHFGNGTRLTVT.

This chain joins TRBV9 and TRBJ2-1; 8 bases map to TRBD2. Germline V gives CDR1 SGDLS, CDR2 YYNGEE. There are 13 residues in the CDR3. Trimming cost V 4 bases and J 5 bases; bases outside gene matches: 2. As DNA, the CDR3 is TGTGCCAGCAGCATACTAGCGGACAATGAGCAGTTCTTC. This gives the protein CASSILADNEQFF.

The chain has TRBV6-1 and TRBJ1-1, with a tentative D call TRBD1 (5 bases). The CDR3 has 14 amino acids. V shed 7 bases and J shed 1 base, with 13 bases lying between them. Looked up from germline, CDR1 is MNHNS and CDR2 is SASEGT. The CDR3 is CASIQGQGNTEAFF. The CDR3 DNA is TGTGCCAGCATCCAGGGTCAGGGGAACACTGAAGCTTTCTTT.